Listed below are T cell receptor beta chains from one sample, sequenced in a study of T cell changes during pregnancy in multiple sclerosis. Only in-frame clones appear in the TCRdb table, and some are missing; sequencing was by immunoSEQ multiplex PCR. The data contain about 51,000 clones, 90% to 95% of them singletons. Sequenced here: CD4+ T cells from peripheral blood mononuclear cells, sampled in the second trimester of pregnancy. These receptors came from a female donor with multiple sclerosis, enrolled in a pregnancy study. Each CDR3 is given with its conserved first and last residue. A D gene is named only where the DNA matches it firmly. The size entry is marked missing in some rows and otherwise reads once, few, many or a size class.

D,J,V,size,DNA,CDR3
.,TRBJ2-5,TRBV7-2,.,TGTGCCAGCAGCCCCGTCAGGGGCCAAGAGACCCAGTACTTC,CASSPVRGQETQYF
TRBD1,TRBJ2-4,TRBV7-2,.,TGTGCCAGCAGTCGAAGAGGGGGCTTCGAAGGAAACATTCAGTACTTC,CASSRRGGFEGNIQYF
TRBD2,TRBJ2-7,TRBV6-1,.,TGTGCCAGCAGTGCCCGAGCGGGGACTACCTCCTACGAGCAGTACTTC,CASSARAGTTSYEQYF
TRBD1,TRBJ2-5,TRBV7-3,.,TGTGCCAGCAGCTCTGGGACAGGGGAGACCCAGTACTTC,CASSSGTGETQYF
TRBD1,TRBJ1-3,TRBV12-5,.,TGTGCTAGTGGTGTTGGGGACAGGGCTGGAAACACCATATATTTT,CASGVGDRAGNTIYF
.,TRBJ1-1,TRBV5-5,.,TGTGCCAGCAGCTTGTCCTTGTGGGGGGTAGTCACTGAAGCTTTCTTT,CASSLSLWGVVTEAFF
TRBD2,TRBJ2-6,TRBV11-1,.,TGTGCCAGCAGCTCCAGGACTAGCGGGGGGCCCTCTGGGGCCAACGTCCTGACTTTC,CASSSRTSGGPSGANVLTF
.,TRBJ2-3,TRBV7-2,.,TGTGCCAGCAGCTTATCGGGGATGGGGGGTAGGTTCACAGATACGCAGTATTTT,CASSLSGMGGRFTDTQYF
TRBD1,TRBJ1-2,TRBV19,.,TGTGCCAGTAGCTCGTTTGTCAGGGGGAAATATGGCTACACCTTC,CASSSFVRGKYGYTF
TRBD2,TRBJ2-1,TRBV9,.,TGTGCCAGCAGCCCTCAACCGGGGGGGAGCTCCTACAATGAGCAGTTCTTC,CASSPQPGGSSYNEQFF
TRBD2,TRBJ2-5,TRBV6-1,.,TGTGCCAGCAGGGGACTAGCGGGGGGAGAGACCCAGTACTTC,CASRGLAGGETQYF
.,TRBJ1-3,TRBV25-1,.,TGTGCCAGCAGTGAAGGCAGCTCTGGAAACACCATATATTTT,CASSEGSSGNTIYF
.,TRBJ1-3,TRBV4-1,.,TGCGCCAGCAGCCAAGCAGCGGCCGTTGATGGAAACACCATATATTTT,CASSQAAAVDGNTIYF
.,TRBJ2-5,TRBV11-2,.,TGTGCCAGCAGCTTAGATGGCTCCCGGGGTCCCCAGTACTTC,CASSLDGSRGPQYF
TRBD2,TRBJ2-5,TRBV7-2,.,TGTGCCAGCAGCATAGCGGGGGGGGAGACCCAGTACTTC,CASSIAGGETQYF
.,TRBJ2-3,TRBV19,.,TGTGCCAGTAGTATCGAGGGTCGTGGCACAGATACGCAGTATTTT,CASSIEGRGTDTQYF
.,TRBJ1-5,TRBV7-2,.,TGTGCCAGCAGCCTGAGGGGCAATCAGCCCCAGCATTTT,CASSLRGNQPQHF
.,TRBJ2-5,TRBV18,.,TGTGCCAGCTCAAGGGGGTCTCAAGAGACCCAGTACTTC,CASSRGSQETQYF
TRBD1,TRBJ1-1,TRBV10-3,.,TGTGCCATCAGGCCGGGAAGGGGGCTGAACACTGAAGCTTTCTTT,CAIRPGRGLNTEAFF
.,TRBJ1-1,TRBV27,.,TGTGCCAGCAGTCCTGGACAGTTCACTGAAGCTTTCTTT,CASSPGQFTEAFF
TRBD2,TRBJ2-5,TRBV7-8,.,TGTGCCACCCAGGCCCGGGGGGGCAACCAAGAGACCCAGTACTTC,CATQARGGNQETQYF
.,TRBJ2-4,TRBV4-1,.,TGCGCCAGCAGCCAAGGAGGCAAAAACATTCAGTACTTC,CASSQGGKNIQYF
.,TRBJ1-4,TRBV7-9,.,TGTGCCAGCAATTTAAGAGGGACTAATGAAAAACTGTTTTTT,CASNLRGTNEKLFF
.,TRBJ1-1,TRBV7-3,.,TGTGCCAGCAGCTTAATGCGGCAGGGCGAAGCTTTCTTT,CASSLMRQGEAFF
.,TRBJ2-3,TRBV30,.,TGTGCCTGGAGTTTCGCGGTAGCCGATACGCAGTATTTT,CAWSFAVADTQYF
TRBD1,TRBJ1-5,TRBV6-5,once,TGTGCCAGCAATGACAGGGTCGGTCAGCCCCAGCATTTT,CASNDRVGQPQHF
TRBD1,TRBJ2-7,TRBV7-8,.,TGTGCCAGCAGCCCGCGGGGACAGGGCCCCTACGAGCAGTACTTC,CASSPRGQGPYEQYF
TRBD2,TRBJ2-7,TRBV28,.,TGTGCCAGCAGCCCTGGAGGGACTACCTACGAGCAGTACTTC,CASSPGGTTYEQYF
TRBD1,TRBJ1-2,TRBV18,once,TGTGCCAGCTCCCCGGGACAGGGGGATTCCTCCACCTTC,CASSPGQGDSSTF
TRBD2,TRBJ2-1,TRBV18,.,TGTGCCAGCTCACCCGATTTGCTAGCGGGGGCAGGCGGTGAGCAGTTCTTC,CASSPDLLAGAGGEQFF
.,TRBJ2-7,TRBV7-2,.,TGTGCCAGCAGCGGCCAGACCTACGAGCAGTACTTC,CASSGQTYEQYF
.,TRBJ1-2,TRBV27,.,TGTGCCAGCAGTTTACGGGGAACCACTAACTATGGCTACACCTTC,CASSLRGTTNYGYTF
.,TRBJ2-3,TRBV4-1,.,TGCGCCAGCAGCCAAGAACTAACCTCCGGGGTTGACAGCACAGATACGCAGTATTTT,CASSQELTSGVDSTDTQYF
.,TRBJ1-4,TRBV29-1,.,TGCAGCCCCCTAGGAGGGTCGTATGAAAAACTGTTTTTT,CSPLGGSYEKLFF
TRBD2,TRBJ2-1,TRBV9,.,TGTGCCTCCTCCCGACTAGCGGGGGTGTTCAATGAGCAGTTCTTC,CASSRLAGVFNEQFF